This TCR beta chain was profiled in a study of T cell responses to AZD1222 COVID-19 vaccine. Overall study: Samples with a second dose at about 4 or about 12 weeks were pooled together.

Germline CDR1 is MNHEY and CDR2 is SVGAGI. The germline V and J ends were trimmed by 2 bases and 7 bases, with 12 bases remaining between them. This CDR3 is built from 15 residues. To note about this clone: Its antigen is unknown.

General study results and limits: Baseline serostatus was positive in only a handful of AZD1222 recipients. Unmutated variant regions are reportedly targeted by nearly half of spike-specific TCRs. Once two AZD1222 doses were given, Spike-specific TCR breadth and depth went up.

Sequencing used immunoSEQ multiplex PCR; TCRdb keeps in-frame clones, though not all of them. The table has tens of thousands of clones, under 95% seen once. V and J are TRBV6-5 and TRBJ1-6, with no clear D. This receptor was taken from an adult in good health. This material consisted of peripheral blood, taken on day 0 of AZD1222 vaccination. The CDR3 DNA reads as TGTGCCAGCAGTTACCTGGCCAGAGCGAATTCACCCCTCCACTTT. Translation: CASSYLARANSPLHF.